What follows are 5 T cell receptor beta chains derived from one specimen sequenced in a study of neoadjuvant nivolumab and ipilimumab in lung cancer (TCRdb year 2020). Interpreted using the paper, the time point label stands for: at surgical resection after neoadjuvant nivolumab +/- ipilimumab. Library creation used the immunoSEQ multiplex PCR assay. Imported from immuneACCESS, the table was reduced by TCRdb to in-frame sequences with V and J called. These copies leave out some clones; in studies compared against another copy, an unresolved V gene accounts for under half, and the cause of the remainder is not known. A total of around 4,700 clones appear in this sample, 65% to 80% of them only once. The ten largest clones capture over 3% of the sample. This sample comprised normal lung tissue adjacent to the tumor, obtained after neoadjuvant nivolumab, alone or with ipilimumab, at or shortly before surgery. All receptors come from an adult with non-small cell lung cancer. Some clones in this sample may be carry-over from other donors' samples.

This clone was counted a single time. CDR3: CASSPWDTEAFF. CDR3 DNA: TGTGCCAGCAGCCCCTGGGATACTGAAGCTTTCTTT. The chain links TRBV14 to TRBJ1-1; D is ambiguous. V gave up 4 bases and J gave up 5 bases, with 8 bases separating them. This CDR3 is 12 amino acids long. The germline V gene encodes CDR1 SGHDN and CDR2 FVKESK. Based on the CDR3 plus reference TRBV14 and TRBJ1-1, the full variable domain is EAGVTQFPSHSVIEKGQTVTLRCDPISGHDNLYWYRRVMGKEIKFLLHFVKESKQDESGMPNNRFLAERTGGTYSTLKVQPAELEDSGVYFCASSPWDTEAFFGQGTRLTVV.

This rearrangement joins TRBV27 to TRBJ2-1; TRBD1 matches at 9 bases. V trimming: 6 bases; J trimming: 10 bases; junction bases outside the gene matches: 4. CDR3 length: 12 residues. Germline assignment: CDR1 MNHEY and CDR2 SMNVEV (reference sequence). CDR3 coding DNA: TGTGCCAGCAGCCGGGGGACAGGGGAGCAGTTCTTC. Translation: CASSRGTGEQFF.

This chain joins TRBV5-1 and TRBJ2-2; D not certain. The CDR3 spans 15 residues. Germline V gives CDR1 SGHRS, CDR2 YFSETQ. V lost 0 bases and J 5 bases, leaving 11 bases between the germline ends. This CDR3 is CASSLGQPETGELFF. The CDR3 DNA reads as TGCGCCAGCAGCTTGGGGCAGCCGGAAACCGGGGAGCTGTTTTTT.

The rearrangement joins TRBV5-4 to TRBJ2-1; TRBD1 might be the D (5 bases). Trimming pared 2 bases from V and 3 bases from J, leaving 9 bases between. Germline V CDR1 and CDR2: SGHNT, YYREEE (reference sequence). The CDR3 covers 14 residues. CDR3 amino acids: CASSLRGIYNEQFF. DNA of the CDR3: TGTGCCAGCAGCTTAAGGGGAATCTACAATGAGCAGTTCTTC.

The chain recombines TRBV10-3 with TRBJ2-1; no clear D. V was clipped by 9 bases and J by 0 bases, with 6 bases between them. Germline CDR1 and CDR2: ENHRY and SYGVKD. The CDR3 is 12 residues long. CDR3 sequence: CAMGRSYNEQFF. CDR3 bases: TGTGCCATGGGTCGCTCCTACAATGAGCAGTTCTTC.